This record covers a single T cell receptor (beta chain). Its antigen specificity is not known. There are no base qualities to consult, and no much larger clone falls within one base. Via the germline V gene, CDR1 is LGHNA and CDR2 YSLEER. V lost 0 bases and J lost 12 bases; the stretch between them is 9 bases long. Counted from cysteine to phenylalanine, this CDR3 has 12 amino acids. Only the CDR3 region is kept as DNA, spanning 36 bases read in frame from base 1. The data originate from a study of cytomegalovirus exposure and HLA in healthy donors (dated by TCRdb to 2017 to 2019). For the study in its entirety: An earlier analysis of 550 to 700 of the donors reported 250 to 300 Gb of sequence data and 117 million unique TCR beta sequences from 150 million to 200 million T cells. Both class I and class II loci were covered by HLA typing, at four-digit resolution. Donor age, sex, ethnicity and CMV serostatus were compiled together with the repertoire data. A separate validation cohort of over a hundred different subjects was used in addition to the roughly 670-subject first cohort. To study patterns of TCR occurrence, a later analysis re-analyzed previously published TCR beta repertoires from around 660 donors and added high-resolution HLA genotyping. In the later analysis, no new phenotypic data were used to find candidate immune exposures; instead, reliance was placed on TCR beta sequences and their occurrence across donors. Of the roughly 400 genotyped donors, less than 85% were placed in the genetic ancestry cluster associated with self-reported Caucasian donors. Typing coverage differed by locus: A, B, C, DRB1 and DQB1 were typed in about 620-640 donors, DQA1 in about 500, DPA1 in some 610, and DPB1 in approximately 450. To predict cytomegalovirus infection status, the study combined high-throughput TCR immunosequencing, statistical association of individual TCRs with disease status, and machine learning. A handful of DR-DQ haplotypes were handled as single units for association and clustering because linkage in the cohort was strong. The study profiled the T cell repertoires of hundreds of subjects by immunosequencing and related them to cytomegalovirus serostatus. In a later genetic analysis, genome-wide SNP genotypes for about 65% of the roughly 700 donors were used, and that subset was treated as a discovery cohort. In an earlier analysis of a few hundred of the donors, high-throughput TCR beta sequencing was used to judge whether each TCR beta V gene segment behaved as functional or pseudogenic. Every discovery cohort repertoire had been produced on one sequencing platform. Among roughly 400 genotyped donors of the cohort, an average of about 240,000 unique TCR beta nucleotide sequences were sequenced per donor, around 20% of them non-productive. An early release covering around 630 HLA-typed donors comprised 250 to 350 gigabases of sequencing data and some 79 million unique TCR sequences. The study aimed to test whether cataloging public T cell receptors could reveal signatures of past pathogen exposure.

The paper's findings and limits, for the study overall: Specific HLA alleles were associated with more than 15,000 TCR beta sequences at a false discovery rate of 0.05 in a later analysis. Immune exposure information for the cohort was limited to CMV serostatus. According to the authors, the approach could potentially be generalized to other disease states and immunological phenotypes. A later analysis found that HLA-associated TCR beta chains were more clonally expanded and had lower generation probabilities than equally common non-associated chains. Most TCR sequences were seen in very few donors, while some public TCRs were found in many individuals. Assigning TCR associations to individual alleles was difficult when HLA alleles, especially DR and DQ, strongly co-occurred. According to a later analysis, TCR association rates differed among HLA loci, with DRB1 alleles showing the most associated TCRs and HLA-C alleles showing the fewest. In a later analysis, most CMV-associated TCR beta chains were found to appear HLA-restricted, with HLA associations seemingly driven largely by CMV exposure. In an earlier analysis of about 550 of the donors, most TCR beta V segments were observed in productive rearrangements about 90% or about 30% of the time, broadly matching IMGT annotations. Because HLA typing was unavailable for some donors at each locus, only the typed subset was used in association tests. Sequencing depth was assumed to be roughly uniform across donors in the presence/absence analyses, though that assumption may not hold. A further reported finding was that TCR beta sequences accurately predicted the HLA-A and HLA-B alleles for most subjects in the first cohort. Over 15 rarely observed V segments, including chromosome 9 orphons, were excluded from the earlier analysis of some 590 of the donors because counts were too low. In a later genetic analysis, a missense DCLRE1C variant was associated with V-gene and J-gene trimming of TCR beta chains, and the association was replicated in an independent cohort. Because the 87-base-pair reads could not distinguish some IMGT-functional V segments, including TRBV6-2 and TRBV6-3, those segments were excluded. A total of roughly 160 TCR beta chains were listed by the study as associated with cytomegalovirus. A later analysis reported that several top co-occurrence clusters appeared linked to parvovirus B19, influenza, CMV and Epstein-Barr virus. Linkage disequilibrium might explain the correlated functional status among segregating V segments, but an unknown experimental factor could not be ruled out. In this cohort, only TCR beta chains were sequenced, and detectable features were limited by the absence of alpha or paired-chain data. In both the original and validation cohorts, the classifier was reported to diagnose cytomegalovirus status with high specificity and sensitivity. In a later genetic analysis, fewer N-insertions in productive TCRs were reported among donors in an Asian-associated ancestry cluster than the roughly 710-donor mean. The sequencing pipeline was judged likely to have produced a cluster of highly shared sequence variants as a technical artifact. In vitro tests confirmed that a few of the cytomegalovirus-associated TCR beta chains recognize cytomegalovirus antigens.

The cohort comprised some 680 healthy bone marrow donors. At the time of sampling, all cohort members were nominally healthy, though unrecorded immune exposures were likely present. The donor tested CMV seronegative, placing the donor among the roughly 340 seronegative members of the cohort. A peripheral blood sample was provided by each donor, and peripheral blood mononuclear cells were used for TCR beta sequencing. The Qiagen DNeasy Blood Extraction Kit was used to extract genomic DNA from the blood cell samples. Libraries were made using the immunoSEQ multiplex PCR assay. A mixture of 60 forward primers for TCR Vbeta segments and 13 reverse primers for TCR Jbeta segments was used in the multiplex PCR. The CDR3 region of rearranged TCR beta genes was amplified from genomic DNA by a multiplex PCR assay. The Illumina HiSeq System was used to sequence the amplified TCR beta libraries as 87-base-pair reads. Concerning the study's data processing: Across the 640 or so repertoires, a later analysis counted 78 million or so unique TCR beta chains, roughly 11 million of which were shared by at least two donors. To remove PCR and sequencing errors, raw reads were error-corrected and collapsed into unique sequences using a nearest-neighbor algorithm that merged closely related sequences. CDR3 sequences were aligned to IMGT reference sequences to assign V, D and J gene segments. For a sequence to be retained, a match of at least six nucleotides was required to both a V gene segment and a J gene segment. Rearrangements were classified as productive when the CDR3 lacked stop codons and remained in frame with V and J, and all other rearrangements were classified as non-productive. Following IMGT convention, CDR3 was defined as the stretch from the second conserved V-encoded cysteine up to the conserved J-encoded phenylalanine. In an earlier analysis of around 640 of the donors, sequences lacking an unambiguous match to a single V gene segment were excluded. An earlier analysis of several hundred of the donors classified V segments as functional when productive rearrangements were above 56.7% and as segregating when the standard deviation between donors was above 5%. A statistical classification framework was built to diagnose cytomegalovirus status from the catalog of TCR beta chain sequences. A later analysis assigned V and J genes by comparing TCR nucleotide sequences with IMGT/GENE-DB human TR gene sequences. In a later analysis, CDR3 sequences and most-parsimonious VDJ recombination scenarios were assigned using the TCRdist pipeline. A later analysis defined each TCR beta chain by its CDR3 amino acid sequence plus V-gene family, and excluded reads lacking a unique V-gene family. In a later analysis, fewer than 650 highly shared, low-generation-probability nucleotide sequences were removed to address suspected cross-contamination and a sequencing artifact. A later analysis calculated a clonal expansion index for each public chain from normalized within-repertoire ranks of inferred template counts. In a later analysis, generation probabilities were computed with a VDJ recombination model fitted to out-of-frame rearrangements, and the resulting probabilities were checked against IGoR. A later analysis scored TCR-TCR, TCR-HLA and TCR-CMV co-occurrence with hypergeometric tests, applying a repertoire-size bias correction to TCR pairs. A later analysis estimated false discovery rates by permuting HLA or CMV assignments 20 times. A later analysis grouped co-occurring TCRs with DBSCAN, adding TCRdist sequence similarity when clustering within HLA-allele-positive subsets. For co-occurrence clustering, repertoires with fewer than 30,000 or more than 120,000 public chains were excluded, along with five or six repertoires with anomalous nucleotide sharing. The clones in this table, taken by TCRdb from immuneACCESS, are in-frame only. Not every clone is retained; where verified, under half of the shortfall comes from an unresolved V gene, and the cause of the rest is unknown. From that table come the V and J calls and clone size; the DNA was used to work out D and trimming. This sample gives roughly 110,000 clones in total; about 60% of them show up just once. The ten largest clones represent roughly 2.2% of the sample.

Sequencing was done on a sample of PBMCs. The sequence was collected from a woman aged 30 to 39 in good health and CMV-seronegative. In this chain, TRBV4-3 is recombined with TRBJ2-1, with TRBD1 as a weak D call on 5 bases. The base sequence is TGCGCCAGCAGCCAAGATGGGGCGCGGCAGTTCTTC. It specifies CASSQDGARQFF.